These 19 T cell receptor beta chains were all obtained from the same sample, sequenced in a study of T-cell reconstitution after alpha-beta-depleted transplantation in children. Unique molecular identifiers were incorporated into the prepared TCRbeta library. TCRdb fed the PCR reads into MiXCR, producing one record per CDR3 protein. The sample lists some 87,000 distinct CDR3 sequences, roughly a sixth occurring once. Sequenced material: PBMCs, mostly from graft donor cells, taken 180 days after TCRalphabeta/CD19-depleted stem cell transplant. These receptors were taken from a male patient between 2 and 15 years old who had a stem cell transplant for acute lymphoblastic leukemia, so the T cells may come from the graft donor.

This clonotype occurred a few times. The chain employs TRBV13 and TRBJ2-6; TRBD1 is a possible D gene (5 bases). Trimming pared 5 bases from V and 1 base from J, leaving 15 bases between. The CDR3 contains 17 residues. Germline CDR1 PRHDT, CDR2 FYEKMQ (reference sequence). CDR3: CASSAGQPGSGANVLTF. Written as DNA, the CDR3 is TGTGCCAGCAGCGCCGGACAACCTGGATCTGGGGCCAACGTCCTGACTTTC.

This clonotype was picked up a small number of times. V and J are TRBV3-1 and TRBJ2-1, with TRBD2 matching over 9 bases. V shed 0 bases and J 3 bases; nucleotides not matched to a gene: 9. The CDR3 consists of 18 residues. CDR1 is LGHDT and CDR2 is YNNKEL in the germline V gene (reference sequence). CDR3 sequence (DNA): TGTGCCAGCAGCCAAGATGGTGTCACTAGCGGGTTCTACAATGAGCAGTTCTTC. Translating gives CASSQDGVTSGFYNEQFF.

The rearrangement uses TRBV5-5 and TRBJ1-1, with 11 positions matching TRBD1. The CDR3 covers 17 residues. J lost 4 bases, V lost 0 bases, and 8 bases had no gene match. The germline V gene has CDR1 SGHKS and CDR2 YYEKEE (reference sequence). The CDR3 DNA follows: TGTGCCAGCAGCTTGGTTGGACAGGGGGCGAGGGGCACTGAAGCTTTCTTT. This encodes CASSLVGQGARGTEAFF.

This clonotype was picked up one time. V is TRBV7-6 and J is TRBJ2-5; D call uncertain. The V and J ends lost 2 bases and 5 bases respectively, with 21 bases between them. CDR1 is SGHVS, CDR2 FNYEAQ, per germline. The CDR3 is 17 amino acids. The CDR3 sequence is CASSLMLAGRSGETQYF. CDR3 DNA sequence: TGTGCCAGCAGCTTAATGTTGGCAGGTCGGTCTGGGGAGACCCAGTACTTC.

This clonotype was seen only a few times. The V and J genes are TRBV29-1 and TRBJ1-2, with D possibly matching TRBD1 (6 bases). This CDR3 is built from 11 residues. The germline V gene encodes CDR1 SQVTM and CDR2 ANQGSEA. V was shortened by 6 bases and J by 7 bases, with 12 bases between the two germline ends. CDR3 amino acids: CSVDTGTGYTF. CDR3 in DNA: TGCAGCGTCGACACAGGGACTGGCTACACCTTC.

This clonotype was seen a handful of times. The J gene is TRBJ1-5, the V gene TRBV7-2, with 8 nucleotides matching TRBD1. CDR3 length equals 16 residues. Losses at the gene ends were 5 bases for V and 0 bases for J; bases not matched to a gene: 6. Germline V gene lookup returns CDR1 SGHTA and CDR2 FQGNSA. CDR3 region: CASSDAGGNSNQPQHF. Written as DNA, the CDR3 is TGTGCCAGCAGCGACGCAGGGGGCAATAGCAATCAGCCCCAGCATTTT.

The gene calls are TRBV7-9 and TRBJ2-7, with 9 bases that match TRBD2. The CDR3 covers 16 residues. With V trimmed by 5 bases and J by 1 base, 9 bases remained unmatched. The germline gives CDR1 SEHNR, CDR2 FQNEAQ (reference sequence). The DNA of the CDR3 is TGTGCCAGCAGCACCAGTCCTAGCGGGGATTCCTACGAGCAGTACTTC. Encoded protein: CASSTSPSGDSYEQYF.

This clonotype was seen a few times. One end of the junction varies from germline; a read error may be responsible. The V call is TRBV20-1, the J call TRBJ2-2; the D gene is possibly TRBD2 (5 bases). CDR3 length: 17 residues. The germline V gene has CDR1 DFQATT and CDR2 SNEGSKA (reference sequence). In nucleotides, the CDR3 is TGCTGTGCTAGAGGGTTTGGATCACTAAGGGTCACCGGGGAGCTGTTTTTT. Translated: CCARGFGSLRVTGELFF.

At least ten counts were recorded for this clonotype. The rearrangement joins TRBV6-5 to TRBJ1-5, with TRBD1 identical over 9 bases. V was pared by 10 bases and J by 5 bases, with 15 bases of the junction left unmatched. The CDR3 contains 16 residues. Germline CDR1 reads MNHEY; CDR2 reads SVGAGI. This CDR3 reads CATHPGGTGLDQPQHF. CDR3 sequence (DNA): TGTGCCACCCACCCAGGCGGGACAGGGTTGGATCAGCCCCAGCATTTT.

CDR3 sequence: CSASWESYGYTF. The CDR3 coding sequence is TGCAGTGCTAGCTGGGAGTCTTATGGCTACACCTTC. The chain has TRBV20-1 and TRBJ1-2; D not certain. V was cut by 3 bases and J by 5 bases, with 10 bases left in between. The CDR3 loop spans 12 amino acids. Germline V gives CDR1 DFQATT, CDR2 SNEGSKA (reference sequence).

The chain uses TRBV25-1 and TRBJ2-7, with D perhaps TRBD2 (7 bases). This CDR3 contains 15 residues. Trimming left V 2 bases short and J 6 bases short, with 17 bases between. CDR1 and CDR2 (germline): MGHDK, SYGVNS. The CDR3 region has the DNA TGTGCCAGCAGTGAAGGGGTGGGGGGGCCCGGCGAGCAGTACTTC. This translates into CASSEGVGGPGEQYF.

CDR3 loop: CASTRQRPNTGELFF. DNA for the CDR3: TGCGCCAGCACACGACAGAGACCGAACACCGGGGAGCTGTTTTTT. This rearrangement joins TRBV5-1 to TRBJ2-2, with a tentative D call TRBD1 (5 bases). The CDR3 runs to 15 residues. Germline CDR1 SGHRS, CDR2 YFSETQ. The V end lost 6 bases, the J end lost 0 bases, and 12 bases lay between the germline ends. The variable domain in full, with the rest retrieved from reference TRBV5-1 and TRBJ2-2, is KAGVTQTPRYLIKTRGQQVTLSCSPISGHRSVSWYQQTPGQGLQFLFEYFSETQRNKGNFPGRFSGRQFSNSRSEMNVSTLELGDSALYLCASTRQRPNTGELFFGEGSRLTVL.

This clonotype was observed a few times. J is TRBJ2-3 and V is TRBV7-2, with 12 bases fitting TRBD2. From germline, CDR1 is SGHTA and CDR2 FQGNSA. V lost 3 bases and J lost 5; bases outside the gene matches: 6. CDR3 length: 16 amino acids. CDR3 protein: CASSFAASGGGDTQYF. CDR3 nucleotides: TGTGCCAGCAGCTTTGCGGCTAGCGGGGGGGGAGATACGCAGTATTTT.

The chain combines TRBV9 with TRBJ1-4; no reliable D call. CDR3 length: 14 amino acids. The V gene's germline CDR1 is SGDLS and CDR2 YYNGEE. V was clipped by 3 bases and J by 14 bases, with 20 bases between them. As DNA, the CDR3 is TGTGCCAGCAGCGAGACACGAACCCCCGGCGGGCTGTTTTTT. Its translation is CASSETRTPGGLFF. The full variable domain, with the rest looked up from reference TRBV9 and TRBJ1-4, is DSGVTQTPKHLITATGQRVTLRCSPRSGDLSVYWYQQSLDQGLQFLIQYYNGEERAKGNILERFSAQQFPDLHSELNLSSLELGDSALYFCASSETRTPGGLFFGSGTQLSVL.

The chain uses TRBV7-8 and TRBJ2-7, with a tentative D call TRBD2 (5 bases). The CDR3 covers 12 residues. CDR1 is SGHVS, CDR2 FQNEAQ, per germline. Deletions cut 8 bases from V and 5 bases from J, with 13 bases between. The CDR3 DNA follows: TGTGCCAGCCGGCGGTCCGGGAACGAGCAGTACTTC. Translated, it gives CASRRSGNEQYF.

The V gene is TRBV11-2, the J gene TRBJ2-7; TRBD1 is a possible D gene (5 bases). Trimming left V 0 bases short and J 2 bases short, with 26 bases between. Germline V gene lookup returns CDR1 SGHAT and CDR2 FQNNGV. The CDR3 spans 20 residues. The CDR3: CASSLDFRVAGIIPPYEQYF. The CDR3 DNA is TGTGCCAGCAGCTTAGATTTTCGGGTTGCAGGGATTATCCCTCCCTACGAGCAGTACTTC.

This clonotype was counted ten times or more. CDR3 DNA: TGTGCCAGCAGCCCCGACACAAGCTCCTACGAGCAGTACTTC. It is translated as CASSPDTSSYEQYF. The rearrangement joins TRBV12-3 or TRBV12-4 to TRBJ2-7, with no clear D. The length of the CDR3 is 14 residues. V lost 6 bases and J 0 bases, leaving 12 bases between the germline ends.

The table lists this clonotype with many counts. The rearrangement uses TRBV2 and TRBJ2-1; D gene uncertain. The V end was cut by 4 bases, the J end by 5 bases, with 9 bases between. Germline lookup yields CDR1 SNHLY and CDR2 FYNNEI. This CDR3 has 13 amino acids. The CDR3 bases are TGTGCCAGCAGTGCCGTAGGAGACAATGAGCAGTTCTTC. Its translation: CASSAVGDNEQFF.

The chain uses TRBV2 and TRBJ2-6; TRBD1 aligns across 8 bases. Looked up from germline, CDR1 is SNHLY and CDR2 is FYNNEI. The CDR3 sequence is 18 residues long. V was clipped by 6 bases and J by 0 bases; unmatched bases: 10. This CDR3 reads CASRKTTGGYSGANVLTF. In DNA, the CDR3 is TGTGCCAGCAGGAAAACTACAGGGGGGTACTCTGGGGCCAACGTCCTGACTTTC.